A single sample is the source of the 28 T cell receptor beta chains below, sequenced in a study of PD-1 blockade in classical Hodgkin lymphoma. Specified time point: cycle 4 day 1 (C4D1), after five to seven weeks of nivolumab. Brentuximab vedotin exposure varied among the patients, all of whom had relapsed after autologous stem cell transplantation. The study purified CD4+ T cells from thawed PBMCs using magnetic negative selection. The assay was immunoSEQ multiplex PCR, and TCRdb's table has in-frame clones only and misses some. Of several thousand clones listed, around three quarters are singletons. The sequencing used CD4+ T cells from blood, collected before the fourth cycle of nivolumab. These receptors came from a human donor with classical Hodgkin lymphoma.

This clone appeared a few times. The chain employs TRBV7-9 and TRBJ2-7; the D is unclear. CDR1 and CDR2 (germline): SEHNR, FQNEAQ (reference sequence). The CDR3 has 14 amino acids. V lost 5 bases and J lost 8, with 19 bases in between. CDR3 coding DNA: TGTGCCAGCAGCGTGACCGCTGGTTACGAGCAGCAGTACTTC. Amino acids: CASSVTAGYEQQYF.

This clone is a singleton in its sample. The gene calls are TRBV5-1 and TRBJ2-2; the match to TRBD2 covers 7 bases. Per germline, CDR1 SGHRS and CDR2 YFSETQ. The CDR3 is 16 residues long. J lost 3 bases, V lost 1 base, and 6 bases had no gene match. DNA for the CDR3: TGCGCCAGCAGCTTGCAGCGGGGCCTCGACACCGGGGAGCTGTTTTTT. It translates to CASSLQRGLDTGELFF.

The chain joins TRBV10-3 to TRBJ2-7; unclear D gene. Germline loops: CDR1 ENHRY, CDR2 SYGVKD. The CDR3 covers 13 residues. Trimming pared 2 bases from V and 2 bases from J, leaving 7 bases between. CDR3 DNA: TGTGCCATCAGTGAGGGGATTACCTACGAGCAGTACTTC. Its translation is CAISEGITYEQYF.

The V gene is TRBV7-9, the J gene TRBJ1-4, with unresolved D. CDR3 length: 15 amino acids. CDR1 is SEHNR and CDR2 is FQNEAQ in the germline V gene (reference sequence). The V end lost 3 bases, the J end lost 6 bases, and 14 bases lay between the germline ends. The CDR3 region has the DNA TGTGCCAGCAGCTTCCGCTCGAGCTCCGATGAAAAACTGTTTTTT. It is translated as CASSFRSSSDEKLFF.

The V and J genes are TRBV4-3 and TRBJ1-1, with 9 nucleotides matching TRBD1. This CDR3 comprises 17 residues. V trimming: 4 bases; J trimming: 3 bases; junction bases outside the gene matches: 12. The germline gives CDR1 LGHNA, CDR2 YSLEER. CDR3 DNA: TGCGCCAGCAGCCGACGCCGGGACAGGGAATTCGACACTGAAGCTTTCTTT. Encoded protein: CASSRRRDREFDTEAFF.

V gene TRBV4-3 combines with J gene TRBJ2-3; a weak D match, TRBD1 (5 bases). Germline assignment: CDR1 LGHNA and CDR2 YSLEER. CDR3 length equals 13 residues. Trimming pared 6 bases from V and 1 base from J, leaving 8 bases between. The CDR3 DNA sequence: TGCGCCAGCAGTTCCAGGGGCACAGATACGCAGTATTTT. Encoded protein: CASSSRGTDTQYF.

This chain links TRBV5-4 with TRBJ2-7; 7 positions match TRBD1. Germline CDR1 is SGHNT and CDR2 is YYREEE (reference sequence). CDR3 length: 14 amino acids. The ends lost 3 bases at V and 7 bases at J; junction bases unmatched: 10. CDR3 region: CASSSLKGAREQYF. DNA of the CDR3: TGTGCCAGCAGCTCCCTAAAGGGGGCGAGGGAGCAGTACTTC. Full variable domain (outside the CDR3, taken from reference TRBV5-4 and TRBJ2-7): ETGVTQSPTHLIKTRGQQVTLRCSSQSGHNTVSWYQQALGQGPQFIFQYYREEENGRGNFPPRFSGLQFPNYSSELNVNALELDDSALYLCASSSLKGAREQYFGPGTRLTVT.

The gene calls are TRBV7-6 and TRBJ2-5; D may match TRBD1 or TRBD2 (6 bases each). Trimming cost V 2 bases and J 0 bases, with 19 bases left between them. The CDR3 loop spans 18 amino acids. Germline V CDR1 and CDR2: SGHVS, FNYEAQ. CDR3 in DNA: TGTGCCAGCAGCTTAAGTCTCCTAGCAAGGGGGGACCAAGAGACCCAGTACTTC. It is translated as CASSLSLLARGDQETQYF.

The gene calls are TRBV5-1 and TRBJ2-5; 8 bases fit TRBD2. This CDR3 is built from 16 residues. Germline V CDR1 and CDR2: SGHRS, YFSETQ. V was pared by 0 bases and J by 5 bases, with 9 bases of the junction left unmatched. The DNA of the CDR3 is TGCGCCAGCAGCTTGGACGGGACTAGACCCCCCGAGACCCAGTACTTC. As protein: CASSLDGTRPPETQYF.

The V gene is TRBV28, the J gene TRBJ1-1; D unclear. The CDR3 is 14 residues long. Trimming took off 6 bases at V and 0 bases at J, with 11 bases between the two ends. Germline loops: CDR1 MDHEN, CDR2 SYDVKM. In DNA form, the CDR3 reads TGTGCCAGCAGCCCCGGACGGATGAACACTGAAGCTTTCTTT. Its protein product is CASSPGRMNTEAFF.

The chain carries TRBV6-1 and TRBJ1-1; TRBD1 might be the D (5 bases). This CDR3 region has 13 residues. Between the trimmed V and J ends, which lost 5 bases and 2 bases, there was a span of 9 bases. Germline CDR1 reads MNHNS; CDR2 reads SASEGT. This CDR3 reads CASSPGRNTEAFF. In DNA form, the CDR3 reads TGTGCCAGCAGTCCAGGGAGAAACACTGAAGCTTTCTTT.

The genes are TRBV27 and TRBJ1-2, with TRBD1 as a possible D gene (5 bases). The germline V and J ends were trimmed by 3 bases and 0 bases, with 17 bases remaining between them. The CDR3 contains 17 residues. The germline gives CDR1 MNHEY, CDR2 SMNVEV (reference sequence). The CDR3 DNA reads TGTGCCAGCAGTTTTAGGGCGGGGGGGGGAGCTAACTATGGCTACACCTTC. Residues: CASSFRAGGGANYGYTF.

The chain is built from TRBV7-2 and TRBJ2-7; D is ambiguous. Germline V gives CDR1 SGHTA, CDR2 FQGNSA. The CDR3 spans 12 residues. V lost 6 bases, J lost 3 bases, and 9 bases lay in between. For the CDR3, the DNA is TGTGCCAGCAGTCGAAGGCGCTACGAGCAGTACTTC. Its translation: CASSRRRYEQYF.

The gene calls are TRBV7-2 and TRBJ1-1; no definite D call. CDR1 and CDR2 from the germline V gene are SGHTA and FQGNSA. Trimming removed 2 bases at V and 8 bases at J, with 6 bases between. The CDR3 contains 11 residues. This CDR3 reads CASSLIGEAFF. CDR3 DNA: TGTGCCAGCAGCTTAATAGGCGAAGCTTTCTTT.

The CDR3 region has the DNA TGTGCCAGCAGTCCGCGGGGGGGCTTTAGCACAGATACGCAGTATTTT. Its protein is CASSPRGGFSTDTQYF. This chain uses TRBV6-4 with TRBJ2-3, with TRBD2 matching over 9 bases. V lost 5 bases to trimming and J lost 0 bases; unmatched junction nucleotides: 6. The CDR3 consists of 16 residues. CDR1 is MRHNA, CDR2 SNTAGT, per germline.

J is TRBJ1-2 and V is TRBV4-3; D perhaps matches TRBD1 (6 bases). There are 15 residues in the CDR3. Trimming took off 0 bases at V and 5 bases at J, with 13 bases between the two ends. Germline V gene sequence: CDR1 LGHNA, CDR2 YSLEER. The CDR3 spells CASSQDIAGQYGYTF. The DNA of the CDR3 is TGCGCCAGCAGCCAAGATATAGCAGGACAGTATGGCTACACCTTC.

CDR3 DNA: TGCGCCAGCAGTCCAACGCGGGTGGGTACAAGCGGAAACACCATATATTTT. It specifies CASSPTRVGTSGNTIYF. This chain uses TRBV23-1 with TRBJ1-3; D gene ambiguous. TRBV23-1 is an open reading frame whose function is uncertain. This CDR3 has 17 amino acids. Trimming cost V 4 bases and J 4 bases, with 20 bases left between them.

The rearrangement links TRBV11-2 to TRBJ1-2; 11 positions match TRBD1. There are 15 residues in the CDR3. Germline V gives CDR1 SGHAT, CDR2 FQNNGV. The junction had 6 bases not matched to a gene; V was cut back by 5 bases and J by 4 bases. CDR3 DNA: TGTGCCAGCAGCCCGGACAGGGGGCTTGTCTATGGCTACACCTTC. Amino acid sequence: CASSPDRGLVYGYTF.

V is TRBV5-1 and J is TRBJ1-5; D might be TRBD1 (6 bases). The germline V and J ends were trimmed by 4 bases and 2 bases, with 16 bases remaining between them. The length of the CDR3 is 16 residues. Germline loops: CDR1 SGHRS, CDR2 YFSETQ. DNA for the CDR3: TGCGCCAGCAGCACGGGACATGGGGATGGCAATCAGCCCCAGCATTTT. Amino acids: CASSTGHGDGNQPQHF.

The V call is TRBV2, the J call TRBJ1-1; 7 bases line up with TRBD1. There are 13 residues in the CDR3. From germline, CDR1 is SNHLY and CDR2 FYNNEI. Losses at the gene ends were 6 bases for V and 1 base for J; bases not matched to a gene: 2. The CDR3 DNA follows: TGTGCCAGCAGCCGACAGGGGAACACTGAAGCTTTCTTT. The encoded protein is CASSRQGNTEAFF.

V usage is TRBV5-8 and J usage is TRBJ2-1; D may be TRBD1 or TRBD2 (5 bases each). This CDR3 has 15 amino acids. The V gene's germline CDR1 is SGHTS and CDR2 YDEGEE. The V and J ends lost 5 bases and 4 bases respectively, with 16 bases between them. The CDR3: CASRPTGLSYNEQFF. In DNA, the CDR3 is TGTGCCAGCAGACCTACAGGACTTTCTTACAATGAGCAGTTCTTC.

The chain employs TRBV19 and TRBJ1-5, with 8 bases identical to TRBD1. Germline loops: CDR1 LNHDA, CDR2 SQIVND (reference sequence). This CDR3 contains 15 residues. Unmatched junction bases numbered 3, after V lost 1 base and J lost 4 bases. Here the CDR3 reads CASSIAQGANQPQHF. The CDR3 nucleotides are TGTGCCAGTAGTATAGCCCAGGGGGCGAATCAGCCCCAGCATTTT.

This chain links TRBV27 with TRBJ1-5; 10 bases align to TRBD1. The CDR3 has 18 amino acids. Germline trimming cut 5 bases from V and 5 bases from J; bases unmatched to any gene: 15. Germline assignment: CDR1 MNHEY and CDR2 SMNVEV (reference sequence). The CDR3 here is CASSTGGQGWAGYQPQHF. In DNA, the CDR3 is TGTGCCAGCAGTACCGGGGGACAGGGGTGGGCGGGGTATCAGCCCCAGCATTTT.

This chain links TRBV7-2 with TRBJ1-4; TRBD1 matches 7 bases. The CDR3 is 15 residues long. Trimming at V came to 4 bases and at J to 0 bases, leaving 2 bases not matched to a gene. The germline V gene has CDR1 SGHTA and CDR2 FQGNSA. The CDR3 region is CASSSQGATNEKLFF. The CDR3 DNA reads TGTGCCAGCAGCTCCCAGGGGGCAACTAATGAAAAACTGTTTTTT.

The J gene is TRBJ2-7, the V gene TRBV6-5; weak D call: TRBD2 (5 bases). The germline V and J ends were trimmed by 10 bases and 0 bases, with 13 bases remaining between them. The CDR3 runs 13 residues. CDR1 and CDR2 (germline): MNHEY, SVGAGI. For the CDR3, the DNA is TGTGCCACAAAGAGTGGGAGCTCCTACGAGCAGTACTTC. Encoded protein: CATKSGSSYEQYF.

This chain connects TRBV4-1 to TRBJ2-1; D may correspond to TRBD1 or TRBD2 (5 bases each). The CDR3 runs 15 residues. Per germline, CDR1 MGHRA and CDR2 YSYEKL. The germline V and J ends were trimmed by 5 bases and 5 bases, with 16 bases remaining between them. CDR3 residues: CASSDFRGPHNEQFF. For the CDR3, the DNA is TGCGCCAGCAGCGATTTCCGGGGCCCCCACAATGAGCAGTTCTTC.

The chain employs TRBV6-1 and TRBJ1-5; D not resolved. The V gene lost 2 bases and the J gene lost 11 bases, with 10 bases spanning the gap. CDR1 is MNHNS, CDR2 SASEGT, per germline. The CDR3 totals 12 residues. The chain's CDR3 is CASSESVVAQHF. CDR3 DNA: TGTGCCAGCAGTGAATCAGTTGTAGCCCAGCATTTT.

The chain carries TRBV7-9 and TRBJ1-1; TRBD1 is a possible D gene (6 bases). Germline loops: CDR1 SEHNR, CDR2 FQNEAQ (reference sequence). The CDR3 sequence is 15 residues long. V lost 5 bases to trimming and J lost 0 bases, with 13 bases between them. The chain's CDR3 is CASSPRWDMNTEAFF. The CDR3 DNA reads TGTGCCAGCAGCCCAAGATGGGACATGAACACTGAAGCTTTCTTT.